Ten or more counts support the clone carrying this T cell receptor beta chain. There were TCR beta CDR3 regions amplified from RNA transcripts. TCR CDR3 regions were first amplified by RT-PCR with HTBI primers. Each CDR3 protein gets one entry after TCRdb re-called the multiplex PCR reads with MiXCR. There are 450,000 to 600,000 distinct CDR3 sequences in the sample; less than 15% occur only once, and around 14% lies in the top ten. An absence of ophthalmopathy progression within 18 months meant stable Graves' hyperthyroidism. Fresh peripheral blood, roughly 10 ml, was the source of the PBMCs. These data come from a study of T cells in Graves' hyperthyroidism and ophthalmopathy. Germline V lookup: CDR1 MNHEY, CDR2 SVGEGT. CDR3 length equals 15 residues. V was shortened by 0 bases and J by 7 bases, with 13 bases between the two germline ends.

This TCR derives from a woman aged 40 to 50 with Graves' hyperthyroidism. Source material: blood. This chain links TRBV6-2 or TRBV6-3 with TRBJ2-1; D gene unclear. CDR3 in amino acids: CASSYSKLPGNEQFF. The CDR3 region has the DNA TGTGCCAGCAGTTACTCGAAGCTGCCCGGGAATGAGCAGTTCTTC.